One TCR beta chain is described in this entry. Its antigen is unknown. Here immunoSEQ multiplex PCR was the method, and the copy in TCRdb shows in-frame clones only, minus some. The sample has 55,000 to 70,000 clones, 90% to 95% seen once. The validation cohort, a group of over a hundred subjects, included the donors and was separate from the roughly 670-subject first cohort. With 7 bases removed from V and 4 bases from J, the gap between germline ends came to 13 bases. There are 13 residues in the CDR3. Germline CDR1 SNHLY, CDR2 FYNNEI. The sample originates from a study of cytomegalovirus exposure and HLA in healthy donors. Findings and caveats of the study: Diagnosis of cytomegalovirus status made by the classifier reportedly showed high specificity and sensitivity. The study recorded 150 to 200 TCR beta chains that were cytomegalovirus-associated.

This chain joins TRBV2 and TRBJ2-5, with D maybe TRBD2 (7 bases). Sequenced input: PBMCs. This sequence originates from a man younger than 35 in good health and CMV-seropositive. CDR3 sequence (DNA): TGTGCCAGCATAGGGGGGGGGAGAGAGACCCAGTACTTC. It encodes CASIGGGRETQYF.